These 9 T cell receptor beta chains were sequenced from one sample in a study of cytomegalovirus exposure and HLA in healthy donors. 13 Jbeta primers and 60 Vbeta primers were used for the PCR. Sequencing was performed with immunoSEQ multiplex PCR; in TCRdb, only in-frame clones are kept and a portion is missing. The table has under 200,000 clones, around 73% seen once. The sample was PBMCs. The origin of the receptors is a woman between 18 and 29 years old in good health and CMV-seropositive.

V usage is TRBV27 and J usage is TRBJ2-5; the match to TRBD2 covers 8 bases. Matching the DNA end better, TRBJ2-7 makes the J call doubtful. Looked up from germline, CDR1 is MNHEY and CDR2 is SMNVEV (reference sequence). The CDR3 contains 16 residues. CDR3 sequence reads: CASSARGSGGSYEQYF. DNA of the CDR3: TGTGCCAGCAGTGCCCGTGGCAGCGGGGGCTCCTACGAGCAGTACTTC.

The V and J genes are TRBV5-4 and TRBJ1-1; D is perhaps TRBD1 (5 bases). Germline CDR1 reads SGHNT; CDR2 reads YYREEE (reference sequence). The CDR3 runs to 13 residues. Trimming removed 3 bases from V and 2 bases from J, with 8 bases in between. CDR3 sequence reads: CASSWDFNTEAFF. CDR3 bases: TGTGCCAGCAGCTGGGACTTTAACACTGAAGCTTTCTTT.

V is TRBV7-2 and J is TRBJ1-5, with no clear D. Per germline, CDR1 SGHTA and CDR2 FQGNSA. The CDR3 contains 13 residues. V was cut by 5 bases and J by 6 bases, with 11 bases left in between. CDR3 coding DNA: TGTGCCAGCAGCGGACCACGGGGTCAGCCCCAGCATTTT. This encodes CASSGPRGQPQHF. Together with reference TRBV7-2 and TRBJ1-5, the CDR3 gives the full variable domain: GAGVSQSPSNKVTEKGKDVELRCDPISGHTALYWYRQSLGQGLEFLIYFQGNSAPDKSGLPSDRFSAERTGGSVSTLTIQRTQQEDSAVYLCASSGPRGQPQHFGDGTRLSIL.

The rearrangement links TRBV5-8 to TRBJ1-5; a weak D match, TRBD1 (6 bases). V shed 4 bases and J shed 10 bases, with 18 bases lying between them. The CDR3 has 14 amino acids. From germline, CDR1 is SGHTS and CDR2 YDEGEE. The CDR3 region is CASSGGQHISPQHF. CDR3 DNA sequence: TGTGCCAGCAGCGGGGGACAACACATTTCTCCCCAGCATTTT.

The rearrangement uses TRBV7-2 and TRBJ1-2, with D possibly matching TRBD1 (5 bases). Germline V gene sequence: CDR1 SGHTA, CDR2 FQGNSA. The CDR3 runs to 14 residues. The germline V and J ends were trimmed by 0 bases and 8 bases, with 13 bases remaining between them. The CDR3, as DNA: TGTGCCAGCAGCTTAGCGGGAGGGGCGCGGGGCTACACCTTC. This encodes CASSLAGGARGYTF.

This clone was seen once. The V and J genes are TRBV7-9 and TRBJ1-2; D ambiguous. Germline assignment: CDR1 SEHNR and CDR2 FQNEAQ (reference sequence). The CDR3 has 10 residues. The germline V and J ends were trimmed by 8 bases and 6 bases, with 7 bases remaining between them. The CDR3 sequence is CASSVDGYTF. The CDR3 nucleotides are TGTGCCAGCTCGGTGGATGGCTACACCTTC.

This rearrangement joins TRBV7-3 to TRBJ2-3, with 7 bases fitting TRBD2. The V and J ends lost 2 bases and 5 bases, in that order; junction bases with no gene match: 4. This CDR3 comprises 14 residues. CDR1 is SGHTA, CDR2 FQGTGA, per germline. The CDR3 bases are TGTGCCAGCAGCTTAGACCCGGGGGGAGATACGCAGTATTTT. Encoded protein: CASSLDPGGDTQYF.

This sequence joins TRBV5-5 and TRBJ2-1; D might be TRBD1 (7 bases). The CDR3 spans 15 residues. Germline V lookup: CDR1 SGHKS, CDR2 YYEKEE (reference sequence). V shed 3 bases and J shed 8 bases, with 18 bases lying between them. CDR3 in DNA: TGTGCCAGCAGCTCTACAGGGGACTGGGGGGATGAGCAGTTCTTC. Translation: CASSSTGDWGDEQFF.

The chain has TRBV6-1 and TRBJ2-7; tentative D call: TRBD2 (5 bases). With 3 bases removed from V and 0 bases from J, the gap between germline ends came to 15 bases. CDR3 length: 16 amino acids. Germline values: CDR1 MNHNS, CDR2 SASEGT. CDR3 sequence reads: CASSELGLALSYEQYF. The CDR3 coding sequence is TGTGCCAGCAGTGAGCTTGGGCTAGCACTCTCCTACGAGCAGTACTTC.